This T cell receptor (beta chain) originates from a study of circulating CD8 cells and anti-PD-1 response in melanoma. Each library started from 15 ng of total RNA using the QIAseq Immune Repertoire TCR panel. Using its own MiXCR run on the reads, TCRdb lists one record per CDR3 protein. Among almost 350 distinct CDR3 sequences listed, over 7% were seen once. Trimming shortened V by 6 bases and J by 1 base, and 9 bases separated the two germline ends. Germline V gene lookup returns CDR1 SGHDN and CDR2 FVKESK. CDR3 length equals 13 residues. By share, this clonotype ranks as medium-sized. Four subsets defined by PD-1 and/or TIGIT were sorted from live CD3+CD8+TCRalphabeta+ cells.

Here the sequenced sample was CD8+ T cells from PBMCs, taken at baseline or after one month of anti-PD-1 therapy (not recorded which). The V and J genes are TRBV14 and TRBJ1-1, with TRBD1 as a possible D gene (5 bases). The TCR originated in a human donor with melanoma. The CDR3 DNA reads as TGTGCCAGCAGACGACAGAGGAACACTGAAGCTTTCTTT. It specifies CASRRQRNTEAFF.